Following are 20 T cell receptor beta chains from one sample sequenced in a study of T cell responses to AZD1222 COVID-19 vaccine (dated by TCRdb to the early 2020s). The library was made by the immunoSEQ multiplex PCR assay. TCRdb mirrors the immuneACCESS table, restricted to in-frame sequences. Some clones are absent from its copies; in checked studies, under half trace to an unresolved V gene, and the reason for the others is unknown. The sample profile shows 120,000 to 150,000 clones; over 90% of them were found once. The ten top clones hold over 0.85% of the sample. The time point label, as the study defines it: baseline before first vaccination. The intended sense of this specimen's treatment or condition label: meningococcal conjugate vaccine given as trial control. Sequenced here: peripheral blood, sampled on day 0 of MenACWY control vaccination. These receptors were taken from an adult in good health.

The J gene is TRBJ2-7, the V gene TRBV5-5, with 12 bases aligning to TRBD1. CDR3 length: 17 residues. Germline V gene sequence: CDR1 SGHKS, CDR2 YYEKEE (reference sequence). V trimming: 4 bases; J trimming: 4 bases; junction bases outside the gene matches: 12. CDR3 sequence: CASSAEGGTGGFYEQYF. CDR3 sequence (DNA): TGTGCCAGCAGCGCCGAAGGGGGGACAGGGGGCTTTTACGAGCAGTACTTC.

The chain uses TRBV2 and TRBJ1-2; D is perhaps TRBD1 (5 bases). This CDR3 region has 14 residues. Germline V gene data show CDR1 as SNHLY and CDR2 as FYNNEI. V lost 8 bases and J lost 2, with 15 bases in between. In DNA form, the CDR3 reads TGTGCCAGCCGGGGCCTAGCAACCAACTATGGCTACACCTTC. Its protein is CASRGLATNYGYTF.

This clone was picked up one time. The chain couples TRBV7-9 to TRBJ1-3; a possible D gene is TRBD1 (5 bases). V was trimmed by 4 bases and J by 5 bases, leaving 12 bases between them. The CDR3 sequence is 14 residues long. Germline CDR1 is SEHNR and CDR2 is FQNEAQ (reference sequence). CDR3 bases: TGTGCCAGCAGCTGGTCCACAGGTAGAAACACCATATATTTT. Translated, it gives CASSWSTGRNTIYF.

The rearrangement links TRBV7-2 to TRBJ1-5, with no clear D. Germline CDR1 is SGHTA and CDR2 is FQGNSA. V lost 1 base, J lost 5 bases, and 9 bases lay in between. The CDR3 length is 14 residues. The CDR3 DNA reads TGTGCCAGCAGCTTAGAGTTGGGTCATCAGCCCCAGCATTTT. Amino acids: CASSLELGHQPQHF.

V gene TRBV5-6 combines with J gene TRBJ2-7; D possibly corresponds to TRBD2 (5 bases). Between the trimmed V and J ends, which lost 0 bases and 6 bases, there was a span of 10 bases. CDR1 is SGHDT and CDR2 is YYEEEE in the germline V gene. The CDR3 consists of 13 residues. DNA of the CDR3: TGTGCCAGCAGCTTGGGCGGGCCAGGCGAGCAGTACTTC. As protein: CASSLGGPGEQYF.

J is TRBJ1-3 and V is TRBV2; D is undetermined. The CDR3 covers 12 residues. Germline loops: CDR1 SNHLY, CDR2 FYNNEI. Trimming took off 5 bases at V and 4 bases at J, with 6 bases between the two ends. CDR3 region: CASSPLGNTIYF. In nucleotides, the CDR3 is TGTGCCAGCAGTCCTCTCGGAAACACCATATATTTT.

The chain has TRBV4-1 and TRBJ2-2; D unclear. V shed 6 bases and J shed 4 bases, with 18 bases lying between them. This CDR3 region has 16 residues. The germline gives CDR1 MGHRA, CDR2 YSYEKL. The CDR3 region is CASSPTDWRRTGELFF. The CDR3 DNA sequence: TGCGCCAGCAGTCCTACCGACTGGCGGCGCACCGGGGAGCTGTTTTTT.

CDR3 sequence reads: CASRDRGSPLHF. CDR3 sequence (DNA): TGTGCCAGCAGGGACAGGGGTTCACCCCTCCACTTT. The V gene is TRBV27, the J gene TRBJ1-6, with TRBD1 matching over 9 bases. The CDR3 totals 12 residues. J gave up 9 bases and V 6 bases, and 0 bases lay outside the gene matches. Germline CDR1 is MNHEY and CDR2 is SMNVEV (reference sequence).

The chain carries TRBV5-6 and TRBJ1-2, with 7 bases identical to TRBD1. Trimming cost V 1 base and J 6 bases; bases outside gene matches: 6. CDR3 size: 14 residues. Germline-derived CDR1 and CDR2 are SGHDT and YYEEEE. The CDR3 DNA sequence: TGTGCCAGCAGCTTGTGGCAGGGGGTTGATGGCTACACCTTC. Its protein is CASSLWQGVDGYTF. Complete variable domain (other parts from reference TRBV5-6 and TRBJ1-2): DAGVTQSPTHLIKTRGQQVTLRCSPKSGHDTVSWYQQALGQGPQFIFQYYEEEERQRGNFPDRFSGHQFPNYSSELNVNALLLGDSALYLCASSLWQGVDGYTFGSGTRLTVV.

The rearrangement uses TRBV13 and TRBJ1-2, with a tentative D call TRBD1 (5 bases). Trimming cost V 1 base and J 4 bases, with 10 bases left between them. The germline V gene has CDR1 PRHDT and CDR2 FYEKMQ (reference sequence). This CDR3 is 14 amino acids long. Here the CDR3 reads CASSLAGLVYGYTF. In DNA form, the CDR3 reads TGTGCCAGCAGCTTAGCAGGGCTAGTCTATGGCTACACCTTC.

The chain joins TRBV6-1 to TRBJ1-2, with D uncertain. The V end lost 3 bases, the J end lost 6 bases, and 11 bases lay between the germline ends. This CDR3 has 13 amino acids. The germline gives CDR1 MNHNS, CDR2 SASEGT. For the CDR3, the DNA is TGTGCCAGCAGTGAGAGTAGGATTGATGGCTACACCTTC. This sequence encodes CASSESRIDGYTF.

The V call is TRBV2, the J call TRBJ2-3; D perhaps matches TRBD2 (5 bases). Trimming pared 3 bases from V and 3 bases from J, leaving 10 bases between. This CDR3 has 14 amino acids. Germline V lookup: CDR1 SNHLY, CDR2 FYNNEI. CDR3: CASSDVAGTDTQYF. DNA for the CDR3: TGTGCCAGCAGTGATGTTGCGGGTACAGATACGCAGTATTTT.

This CDR3 is CASSIVGGGTSGAPQFF. Written as DNA, the CDR3 is TGTGCCAGTAGTATAGTAGGGGGTGGGACTAGCGGAGCTCCGCAGTTCTTC. The chain combines TRBV19 with TRBJ2-1; the match to TRBD2 covers 11 bases. V lost 1 base and J lost 12; bases outside the gene matches: 14. This CDR3 spans 17 amino acids. Germline V gene lookup returns CDR1 LNHDA and CDR2 SQIVND (reference sequence).

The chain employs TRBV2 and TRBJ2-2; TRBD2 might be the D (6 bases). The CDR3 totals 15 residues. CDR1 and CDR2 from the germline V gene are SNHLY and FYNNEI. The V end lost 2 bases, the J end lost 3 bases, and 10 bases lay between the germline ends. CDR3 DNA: TGTGCCAGCAGTGAAATTGGAGGGGACACCGGGGAGCTGTTTTTT. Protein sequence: CASSEIGGDTGELFF.

The chain's CDR3 is CASSTTQGNTIYF. The DNA for the CDR3 is TGTGCCAGCAGTACGACCCAAGGAAACACCATATATTTT. J is TRBJ1-3 and V is TRBV12-3 or TRBV12-4; D unresolved. V was trimmed by 5 bases and J by 4 bases, leaving 9 bases between them. The CDR3 consists of 13 residues.

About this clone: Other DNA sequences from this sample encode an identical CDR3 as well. The CDR3 DNA follows: TGTGCCAGCAGCCAAGATCGGAACACTGAAGCTTTCTTT. It specifies CASSQDRNTEAFF. The rearrangement uses TRBV14 and TRBJ1-1; D is undetermined. V lost 0 bases, J lost 1 base, and 3 bases lay in between. The CDR3 is 13 amino acids. CDR1 is SGHDN and CDR2 is FVKESK in the germline V gene.

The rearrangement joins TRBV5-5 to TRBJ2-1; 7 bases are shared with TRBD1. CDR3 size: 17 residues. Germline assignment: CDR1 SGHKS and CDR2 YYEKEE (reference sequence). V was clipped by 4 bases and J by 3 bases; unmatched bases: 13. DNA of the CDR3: TGTGCCAGCAGCATCCGAGCGACAGGGCCCTACTACAATGAGCAGTTCTTC. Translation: CASSIRATGPYYNEQFF. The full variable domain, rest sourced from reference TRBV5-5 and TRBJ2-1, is DAGVTQSPTHLIKTRGQQVTLRCSPISGHKSVSWYQQVLGQGPQFIFQYYEKEERGRGNFPDRFSARQFPNYSSELNVNALLLGDSALYLCASSIRATGPYYNEQFFGPGTRLTVL.

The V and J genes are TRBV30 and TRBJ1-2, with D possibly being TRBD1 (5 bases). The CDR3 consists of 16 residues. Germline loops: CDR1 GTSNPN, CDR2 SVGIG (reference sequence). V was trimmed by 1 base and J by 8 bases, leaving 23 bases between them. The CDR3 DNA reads TGTGCCTGGAGTGCCCCACCCTCTTGGGGGGATGAGGGCTACACCTTC. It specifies CAWSAPPSWGDEGYTF. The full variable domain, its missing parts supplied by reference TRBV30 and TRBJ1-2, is SQTIHQWPATLVQPVGSPLSLECTVEGTSNPNLYWYRQAAGRGLQLLFYSVGIGQISSEVPQNLSASRPQDRQFILSSKKLLLSDSGFYLCAWSAPPSWGDEGYTFGSGTRLTVV.

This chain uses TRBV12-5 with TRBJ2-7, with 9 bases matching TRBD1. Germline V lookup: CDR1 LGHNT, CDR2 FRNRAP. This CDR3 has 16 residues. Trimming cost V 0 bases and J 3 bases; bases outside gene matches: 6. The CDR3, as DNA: TGTGCTAGTGGTTTGGTTGTAGGGACAGGGAGCTACGAGCAGTACTTC. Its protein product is CASGLVVGTGSYEQYF.

The CDR3 loop reads CASSTKQGGSDTQYF. The CDR3 region has the DNA TGTGCCAGCAGCACGAAACAGGGGGGTTCAGATACGCAGTATTTT. The rearrangement joins TRBV6-5 to TRBJ2-3; the match to TRBD1 covers 8 bases. The junction had 9 bases not matched to a gene; V was cut back by 6 bases and J by 4 bases. The V gene's germline CDR1 is MNHEY and CDR2 SVGAGI. The CDR3 sequence is 15 residues long.